The 29 T cell receptor beta chains below all came from one sample that was sequenced in a study of blood T cell repertoires in COVID-19. Generated by immunoSEQ multiplex PCR, the TCRdb table keeps only in-frame clones and is missing some. The table shows about 140,000 clones, with more than 60% occurring only once. Sequencing was carried out using peripheral blood. Receptors were obtained from a man aged 50 or older with acute or convalescent COVID-19.

The chain links TRBV25-1 to TRBJ1-1, with 7 nucleotides matching TRBD1. The CDR3 sequence is 14 residues long. Trimming cost V 7 bases and J 0 bases; bases outside gene matches: 5. Germline V lookup: CDR1 MGHDK, CDR2 SYGVNS. The CDR3 sequence is CASNAQGMNTEAFF. The DNA of the CDR3 is TGTGCCAGCAATGCACAGGGGATGAACACTGAAGCTTTCTTT.

V is TRBV9 and J is TRBJ1-6, with D maybe TRBD1 (5 bases). This CDR3 contains 13 residues. Germline V gene sequence: CDR1 SGDLS, CDR2 YYNGEE. With 3 bases removed from V and 7 bases from J, the gap between germline ends came to 8 bases. The CDR3 loop reads CASSGTHNSPLHF. The CDR3 DNA sequence: TGTGCCAGCAGCGGGACACACAATTCACCCCTCCACTTT.

The CDR3 loop reads CASRGLHSEAFF. In DNA, the CDR3 is TGTGCCAGCAGGGGACTCCATTCTGAAGCTTTCTTT. The chain joins TRBV5-6 to TRBJ1-1; D possibly corresponds to TRBD1 (5 bases). The CDR3 length is 12 residues. V lost 5 bases to trimming and J lost 6 bases, with 11 bases between them. The germline V gene has CDR1 SGHDT and CDR2 YYEEEE. The full variable domain, with the rest looked up from reference TRBV5-6 and TRBJ1-1, is DAGVTQSPTHLIKTRGQQVTLRCSPKSGHDTVSWYQQALGQGPQFIFQYYEEEERQRGNFPDRFSGHQFPNYSSELNVNALLLGDSALYLCASRGLHSEAFFGQGTRLTVV.

This chain connects TRBV5-1 to TRBJ1-1, with TRBD1 identical over 7 bases. The CDR3 has 15 residues. Germline loops: CDR1 SGHRS, CDR2 YFSETQ. The V segment lost 4 bases and the J segment 4 bases; nucleotides outside the gene matches: 10. CDR3 nucleotides: TGCGCCAGCAGCGAAGACAGGGCTATGAGCACTGAAGCTTTCTTT. It codes for CASSEDRAMSTEAFF.

The table lists this clone with a few counts. The chain links TRBV6-5 to TRBJ1-2; 7 positions agree with TRBD1. CDR3 length equals 15 residues. Germline V gene data show CDR1 as MNHEY and CDR2 as SVGAGI. The V segment lost 1 base and the J segment 6 bases; nucleotides outside the gene matches: 8. Here the CDR3 DNA reads TGTGCCAGCAGTTACTGGATCGGGACAGTACATGGCTACACCTTC. Its protein is CASSYWIGTVHGYTF.

The rearrangement uses TRBV18 and TRBJ2-1; TRBD1 is a possible D gene (6 bases). V shed 1 base and J shed 6 bases, with 13 bases lying between them. The CDR3 loop spans 15 amino acids. Germline V CDR1 and CDR2: KGHSH, LQKENI. DNA of the CDR3: TGTGCCAGCTCACCACTAACAGGGTCCGCCAATGAGCAGTTCTTC. Translated, it gives CASSPLTGSANEQFF.

This clone was counted a few times. V usage is TRBV4-2 and J usage is TRBJ2-7; 10 nucleotides match TRBD2. V dropped 3 bases and J dropped 1; count of bases not matched to a gene: 6. CDR1 is LGHNA and CDR2 is YNFKEQ in the germline V gene. CDR3 length equals 16 residues. Here the CDR3 reads CASSQETSGCSYEQYV. The CDR3 DNA reads as TGTGCCAGCAGCCAGGAGACTAGCGGGTGTTCCTACGAGCAGTACGTC.

The rearrangement uses TRBV28 and TRBJ2-3; 12 bases line up with TRBD2. CDR3 length equals 19 residues. Germline CDR1 is MDHEN and CDR2 is SYDVKM. V shed 2 bases and J 1 base; nucleotides not matched to a gene: 10. The CDR3 protein is CASSLVTLAGGLGTDTQYF. In DNA form, the CDR3 reads TGTGCCAGCAGTTTAGTCACCCTAGCGGGGGGGCTCGGCACAGATACGCAGTATTTT.

The CDR3 coding sequence is TGCGCCAGCAGCGCACGGGAGGGGGCTGGGGCCAACGTCCTGACTTTC. Translating it yields CASSAREGAGANVLTF. The rearrangement uses TRBV5-1 and TRBJ2-6; TRBD2 aligns across 8 bases. The ends lost 4 bases at V and 2 bases at J; junction bases unmatched: 5. This CDR3 is 16 amino acids long. Germline CDR1 is SGHRS and CDR2 is YFSETQ.

The V gene is TRBV6-2 or TRBV6-3, the J gene TRBJ2-3; no clear D gene. The CDR3 contains 14 residues. CDR1 is MNHEY, CDR2 SVGEGT, per germline. V lost 2 bases and J 2 bases, leaving 8 bases between the germline ends. CDR3 in amino acids: CASSYATITDTQYF. In DNA, the CDR3 is TGTGCCAGCAGTTACGCCACTATCACAGATACGCAGTATTTT.

The chain recombines TRBV21-1 with TRBJ2-1; the table calls TRBD2, which could not be checked here. TRBV21-1 is a pseudogene. There are 15 residues in the CDR3. The CDR3 here is CASSFSRGPYNEQFF. CDR3 nucleotide sequence: TGTGCCAGCAGCTTCTCGCGGGGCCCATACAATGAGCAGTTCTTC.

The rearrangement links TRBV5-1 to TRBJ1-1; tentatively, D is TRBD1 (5 bases). V shed 4 bases and J shed 3 bases, with 10 bases lying between them. CDR1 and CDR2 (germline): SGHRS, YFSETQ. The CDR3 is 13 residues long. CDR3 coding DNA: TGCGCCAGCAGCGACTGGGGGGACACTGAAGCTTTCTTT. This encodes CASSDWGDTEAFF.

This clone was counted only a few times. The J gene is TRBJ1-2, the V gene TRBV19; tentative D call: TRBD1 (6 bases). Germline V gene lookup returns CDR1 LNHDA and CDR2 SQIVND (reference sequence). The germline V and J ends were trimmed by 4 bases and 2 bases, with 8 bases remaining between them. This CDR3 is 13 amino acids long. The CDR3 nucleotides read TGTGCCAGTAGTAACAGGGCAAACTATGGCTACACCTTC. Amino acid sequence: CASSNRANYGYTF.

This chain connects TRBV6-5 to TRBJ1-6; 8 nucleotides align to TRBD1. This CDR3 region has 15 residues. Per germline, CDR1 MNHEY and CDR2 SVGAGI. The V segment lost 0 bases and the J segment 9 bases; nucleotides outside the gene matches: 4. CDR3 DNA sequence: TGTGCCAGCAGTTACTCCCAGGGGGCTCTTTCACCCCTCCACTTT. Protein: CASSYSQGALSPLHF.

The chain has TRBV6-5 and TRBJ1-5, with unresolved D. Germline V gene data show CDR1 as MNHEY and CDR2 as SVGAGI. This CDR3 has 13 amino acids. Trimming removed 2 bases at V and 4 bases at J, with 6 bases between. The CDR3 coding sequence is TGTGCCAGCAGTTACAACAGAAATCAGCCCCAGCATTTT. Encoded protein: CASSYNRNQPQHF.

J is TRBJ2-3 and V is TRBV28; TRBD2 is a possible D gene (5 bases). V was clipped by 2 bases and J by 2 bases, with 14 bases between them. Germline V gene data show CDR1 as MDHEN and CDR2 as SYDVKM. This CDR3 spans 16 amino acids. The CDR3 sequence: CASSLGLREVTDTQYF. In nucleotides, the CDR3 is TGTGCCAGCAGTTTAGGTTTACGGGAAGTCACAGATACGCAGTATTTT. The variable domain in full, completed from reference TRBV28 and TRBJ2-3, reads DVKVTQSSRYLVKRTGEKVFLECVQDMDHENMFWYRQDPGLGLRLIYFSYDVKMKEKGDIPEGYSVSREKKERFSLILESASTNQTSMYLCASSLGLREVTDTQYFGPGTRLTVL.

The genes are TRBV2 and TRBJ1-2; D is unresolved. Germline loops: CDR1 SNHLY, CDR2 FYNNEI. The CDR3 runs to 13 residues. The ends were cut back, 2 bases at V and 3 bases at J, with 7 bases in the middle. CDR3 sequence (DNA): TGTGCCAGCAGTGAATACAGCCACTATGGCTACACCTTC. This encodes CASSEYSHYGYTF.

This clone was detected a few times. The gene calls are TRBV12-3 or TRBV12-4 and TRBJ1-2, with D unclear. The CDR3 runs to 12 residues. Trimming shortened V by 2 bases and J by 12 bases, and 13 bases separated the two germline ends. CDR3 loop: CASSLSRGGNTF. DNA for the CDR3: TGTGCCAGCAGTTTAAGTCGGGGAGGGAACACCTTC.

This clone appeared a few times. V and J are TRBV4-2 and TRBJ1-6, with a weak D call TRBD1 (5 bases). The V gene lost 0 bases and the J gene lost 5 bases, with 11 bases spanning the gap. Germline CDR1 reads LGHNA; CDR2 reads YNFKEQ. The CDR3 runs to 16 residues. The CDR3: CASSQDRGGNNSPLHF. The CDR3 DNA sequence: TGTGCCAGCAGCCAAGACCGGGGGGGGAATAATTCACCCCTCCACTTT.

CDR3 sequence (DNA): TGTGCCAGTAGTATAAGTTGGCGTGGGGGCGATCAGCCCCAGCATTTT. Amino acid sequence: CASSISWRGGDQPQHF. The rearrangement uses TRBV19 and TRBJ1-5; D is perhaps TRBD1 (6 bases). The CDR3 is made up of 16 amino acids. CDR1 and CDR2 from the germline V gene are LNHDA and SQIVND (reference sequence). Trimming left V 2 bases short and J 5 bases short, with 16 bases between.

This clone was recorded once. The chain uses TRBV6-2 or TRBV6-3 and TRBJ1-1; TRBD1 matches 7 bases. From germline, CDR1 is MNHEY and CDR2 SVGEGT. V lost 5 bases, J lost 0 bases, and 9 bases stayed unmatched. The CDR3 loop spans 16 amino acids. CDR3 nucleotide sequence: TGTGCCAGCAGTAAACCCGGGACAGACATGAACACTGAAGCTTTCTTT. Translation gives CASSKPGTDMNTEAFF.

The gene calls are TRBV6-5 and TRBJ2-2; D is undetermined. V shed 1 base and J shed 6 bases, with 9 bases lying between them. This CDR3 has 14 residues. Germline loops: CDR1 MNHEY, CDR2 SVGAGI. Here the CDR3 reads CASSYLSGPGELFF. CDR3 nucleotide sequence: TGTGCCAGCAGTTACTTGTCAGGCCCCGGGGAGCTGTTTTTT.

This chain connects TRBV9 to TRBJ2-3; TRBD2 matches at 10 bases. The CDR3 is made up of 16 amino acids. Germline CDR1 SGDLS, CDR2 YYNGEE. With V trimmed by 1 base and J by 3 bases, 5 bases remained unmatched. CDR3: CASSVSSGGTTDTQYF. In DNA form, the CDR3 reads TGTGCCAGCAGCGTAAGTAGCGGGGGGACGACAGATACGCAGTATTTT. The variable domain in full, with the rest retrieved from reference TRBV9 and TRBJ2-3, is DSGVTQTPKHLITATGQRVTLRCSPRSGDLSVYWYQQSLDQGLQFLIQYYNGEERAKGNILERFSAQQFPDLHSELNLSSLELGDSALYFCASSVSSGGTTDTQYFGPGTRLTVL.

This clone was seen a single time. The genes are TRBV11-2 and TRBJ2-6, with 10 bases lining up with TRBD1. The CDR3 covers 16 residues. J lost 2 bases, V lost 7 bases, and 5 bases had no gene match. Germline V CDR1 and CDR2: SGHAT, FQNNGV. DNA of the CDR3: TGTGCCAGCAACCGGGACAGGGGCGCTGGGGCCAACGTCCTGACTTTC. Amino acid sequence: CASNRDRGAGANVLTF.

This clone showed up just a few times. This sequence joins TRBV7-2 and TRBJ2-7; TRBD2 is a possible D gene (7 bases). Trimming pared 4 bases from V and 2 bases from J, leaving 15 bases between. From germline, CDR1 is SGHTA and CDR2 FQGNSA. This CDR3 region has 15 residues. The CDR3 bases are TGTGCCAGCAGCTGGGGCCAAGGGGGGGCCTACGAGCAGTACTTC. Protein sequence: CASSWGQGGAYEQYF.

The rearrangement uses TRBV7-6 and TRBJ2-5; D unclear. Trimming removed 0 bases at V and 5 bases at J, with 13 bases between. Germline V CDR1 and CDR2: SGHVS, FNYEAQ. This CDR3 contains 15 residues. CDR3 in DNA: TGTGCCAGCAGCTTAGCCCCGGGTCCCGGGGAGACCCAGTACTTC. Protein product: CASSLAPGPGETQYF.

V usage is TRBV2 and J usage is TRBJ2-5, with TRBD2 matching over 13 bases. The germline V gene has CDR1 SNHLY and CDR2 FYNNEI. With 11 bases clipped from V and 0 bases from J, the junction kept 3 bases outside the gene matches. CDR3 length: 14 amino acids. As DNA, the CDR3 is TGTGCCCGAGGGACTAGCGGGAACCAAGAGACCCAGTACTTC. Amino acids: CARGTSGNQETQYF.

V usage is TRBV5-6 and J usage is TRBJ1-2, with D possibly being TRBD1 (6 bases). The CDR3 runs to 14 residues. Germline V gives CDR1 SGHDT, CDR2 YYEEEE. V was clipped by 3 bases and J by 0 bases, with 9 bases between them. The CDR3 DNA is TGTGCCAGCAGCTCGGGACACTCTAACTATGGCTACACCTTC. Translating it yields CASSSGHSNYGYTF.

The chain links TRBV12-2 to TRBJ2-7; TRBD2 is the table's D call and was not checked against the DNA. TRBV12-2 is tagged as a pseudogene. The CDR3 runs to 21 residues. The CDR3 region is CASRLAKSLPWTSGNNYEQYF. The DNA of the CDR3 is TGTGCAAGTCGCTTAGCGAAATCCCTACCTTGGACTAGCGGGAATAACTACGAGCAGTACTTC.